These T cell receptor beta chains were read from a single sample in a study of CD8+ T cells in alopecia areata. Using immunoSEQ multiplex PCR, the repertoire was profiled, and TCRdb retains in-frame clones only, with some absent. The sample holds approximately 99,000 clones, around 55% seen once. Sequenced: CD8+ T cells sorted from blood. The receptors were sampled from a human donor in good health. CDR3s include the opening cysteine and the closing phenylalanine or tryptophan. Each record gives: V gene, J gene, CDR3 protein.

>TRBV25-1|TRBJ2-1
CASNFGQRGRDEQFF
>TRBV2|TRBJ2-7
CASSGSGSYEQYF
>TRBV5-1|TRBJ1-5
CASSFYSGDNQPQHF
>TRBV5-4|TRBJ2-1
CASSYDWDPSYNEQFF
>TRBV7-2|TRBJ2-1
CASSFGQGALSEQFF
>TRBV5-1|TRBJ1-1
CASSFRGNTEAFF
>TRBV30|TRBJ1-1
CAWSLGMNTEAFF
>TRBV4-2|TRBJ1-1
CASSRTIGTETDTEAFF
>TRBV5-4|TRBJ1-1
CASSGTGTGPPNTEAFF
>TRBV30|TRBJ2-3
CAWSDPGGSADTQYF
>TRBV7-9|TRBJ1-1
CASRTVTEAFF
>TRBV30|TRBJ2-3
CAWSVTGTSGFNF
>TRBV11-2|TRBJ1-2
CASSPWTKNDGYTF
>TRBV25-1|TRBJ2-1
CASSAGSSSGGGREQFF
>TRBV28|TRBJ1-6
CASRRVRGFPYNSPLHF
>TRBV13|TRBJ1-2
CASSSGRGSLGYTF
>TRBV25-1|TRBJ1-5
CASTPPGRAGPQHF
>TRBV29-1|TRBJ1-1
CSVVTGELNTEAFF
>TRBV30|TRBJ1-2
CACDTGLGSDAYYTF
>TRBV15|TRBJ1-1
CATSRDHEGATEAFF
>TRBV7-8|TRBJ1-1
CASSLARQGYTEAFF
>TRBV29-1|TRBJ2-6
CSVEADWYSGANVLTF
>TRBV2|TRBJ2-3
CASRLERGDTDTQYF
>TRBV11-2|TRBJ2-7
CASSRGLAEQYF
>TRBV29-1|TRBJ2-7
CSVEVEDRGSYEQYF
>TRBV15|TRBJ2-3
CATSPRVAGPTDTQYF
>TRBV2|TRBJ1-1
CASSWRVEAFF
>TRBV15|TRBJ1-6
CATSSDDAGRSPLHF
>TRBV29-1|TRBJ1-2
CSVPGTGVNYGYTF
>TRBV5-6|TRBJ2-1
CASSLEFYNEQFF
>TRBV29-1|TRBJ1-2
CSVSPGLLGYTF
>TRBV15|TRBJ1-1
CATSSPGANTEAFF
>TRBV29-1|TRBJ2-2
CSVVPRTGELFF
>TRBV6-5|TRBJ2-1
CASSYSLAGASNEQFF
>TRBV5-6|TRBJ1-2
CASSLEGLRGYTF
>TRBV10-2|TRBJ2-1
CASTPRDSAYNEQFF
>TRBV5-4|TRBJ2-7
CASSSTGTAYEQYF
>TRBV7-8|TRBJ1-3
CASSLGTGPSGNTIYF
>TRBV2|TRBJ1-5
CASSDLGQQDQPQHF
>TRBV12-5|TRBJ1-1
CASGLEGGNTEAFF
>TRBV27|TRBJ2-3
CASSLGIVRTDTQYF
>TRBV9|TRBJ2-3
CASSVHTGGPTDTQYF
>TRBV28|TRBJ2-6
CASSLPVFSGANVLTF
>TRBV9|TRBJ2-1
CASSATGEWNEQFF
>TRBV9|TRBJ2-2
CASSVGSGELFF
>TRBV7-6|TRBJ2-1
CASSLATGYNEQFF
>TRBV30|TRBJ1-1
CAWSSGQGAAEAFF
>TRBV19|TRBJ2-5
CASRAPSSPVYF
>TRBV2|TRBJ2-2
CASSGQGLTGELFF
>TRBV13|TRBJ2-1
CASSRGTSGGDSYNEQFF
>TRBV2|TRBJ2-1
CASRETSGTHNEQFF
>TRBV4-1|TRBJ1-2
CASSQELPRDVTGYTF
>TRBV6-1|TRBJ2-5
CASSEAGNVPQYF